The 5 T cell receptor beta chains below were found in one sample sequenced in a study of metastatic and nonmetastatic thyroid tumors. All patients were treatment-naive before thyroid surgery. MiXCR was used by TCRdb to re-call the PCR reads. This table holds roughly 30,000 clones, about 32% found once. Material for sequencing was blood. The receptor source for this set is a female donor with papillary thyroid cancer or a benign thyroid nodule (not recorded which). Some clones in this sample may be carry-over from other donors' samples.

On this clone: A much larger clonotype is one base distant, so this may be a read error. The rearrangement joins TRBV20-1 to TRBJ2-4; 7 nucleotides line up with TRBD2. The CDR3 extends over 15 amino acids. Per the germline V gene, CDR1 is DFQATT and CDR2 is SNEGSKA (reference sequence). As DNA, the CDR3 is TGCAGTGCTAATCTAGCGGTACTAGCCAAAAACACTCAGTACTTC. Amino acids: CSANLAVLAKNTQYF.

Worth noting for this clone: One end of the junction fails to match germline, which may point to a read error. This rearrangement joins TRBV12-3 or TRBV12-4 to TRBJ2-2, with D possibly TRBD2 on 5 matching bases. CDR3 length: 16 amino acids. DNA for the CDR3: TGTGCCAGCAGTTCGAGTCCCCTTTCGATCACCGGGGAGCTGATTTTT. Translation: CASSSSPLSITGELIF.

This clone was picked up many times. The J gene is TRBJ1-4, the V gene TRBV3-1; no clear D gene. Trimming stripped 4 bases from V and 6 bases from J, with 21 bases between. The germline CDR1 and CDR2 sequences are LGHDT and YNNKEL (reference sequence). The length of the CDR3 is 17 residues. As DNA, the CDR3 is TGTGCCAGCAGCCCACGTAGTATGAGTGTTGGACATGAAAAACTGTTTTTT. It codes for CASSPRSMSVGHEKLFF.

This clone appeared a few times. At one end the junction does not follow the germline gene, possibly because of a read error. The genes are TRBV2 and TRBJ2-6, with D perhaps TRBD1 (5 bases). CDR3 length: 15 residues. Germline lookup yields CDR1 SNHLY and CDR2 FYNNEI. The CDR3 DNA is TGTGCCAGCAGTGGAGTCAGGGCTGGGGCCAACGTCATGACTTTC. It is translated as CASSGVRAGANVMTF.

By frequency in the sample, this clone is medium-sized (0.01 to 0.1%). The V call is TRBV20-1, the J call TRBJ2-1; 12 bases align to TRBD1. The CDR3 loop spans 15 amino acids. Trimming removed 5 bases from V and 1 base from J; junction bases left unmatched: 3. Germline V lookup: CDR1 DFQATT, CDR2 SNEGSKA (reference sequence). The CDR3 region has the DNA TGCAGTGCTGGGACAGGGGGCAATTCCTACAATGAGCAGTTCTTC. Its translation: CSAGTGGNSYNEQFF.